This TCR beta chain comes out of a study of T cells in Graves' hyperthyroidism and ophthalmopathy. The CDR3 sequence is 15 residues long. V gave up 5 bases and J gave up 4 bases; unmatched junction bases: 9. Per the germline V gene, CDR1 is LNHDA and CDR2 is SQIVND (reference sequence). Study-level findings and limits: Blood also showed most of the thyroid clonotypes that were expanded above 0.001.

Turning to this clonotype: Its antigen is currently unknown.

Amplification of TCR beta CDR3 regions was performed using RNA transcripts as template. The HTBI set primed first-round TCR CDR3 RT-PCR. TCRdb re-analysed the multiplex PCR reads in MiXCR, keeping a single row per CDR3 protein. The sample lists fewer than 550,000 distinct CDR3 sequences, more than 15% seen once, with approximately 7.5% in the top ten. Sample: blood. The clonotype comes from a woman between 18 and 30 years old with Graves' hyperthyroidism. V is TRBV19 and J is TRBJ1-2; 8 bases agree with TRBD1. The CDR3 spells CASSPTGAESYGYTF. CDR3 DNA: TGTGCCAGTAGTCCGACAGGGGCGGAGAGCTATGGCTACACCTTC.